This T cell receptor (beta chain) emerged from a study of CD8 T cells in Susac syndrome. Concerning this clonotype: Its antigen is still unknown.

TEMRA cells were FACS-enriched, while CD8+ and CD4+ T cells were negatively isolated. Random hexamers were used to reverse transcribe an amount of about 0.5 to 1 ug RNA. Across 54 Vbeta and 13 Jbeta, immunoSEQ multiplex PCR amplified TCR beta CDR3. MiXCR, run by TCRdb on the immunoSEQ multiplex PCR reads, gives a single entry per CDR3 protein. The sample holds around 170,000 distinct CDR3 sequences, roughly 94% seen once. Germline V CDR1 and CDR2: MGHRA, YSYEKL. This CDR3 spans 15 amino acids. Trimming took off 9 bases at V and 3 bases at J, with 20 bases between the two ends. Regarding the study as a whole: Clonal expansion of CD8+ cells in Susac peaked in TEMRA cells (and in active patients). In total CD8+ repertoires, 15 to 20 Susac-specific public clones were found, and CD8+ TEMRA repertoires had about 5.

The rearrangement uses TRBV4-1 and TRBJ2-5; D is perhaps TRBD1 (6 bases). The clonotype originates from a human donor with Susac syndrome. Sequencing used CD8+ T cells from PBMCs. CDR3 residues: CASQPGAGAEETQYF. As DNA, the CDR3 is TGCGCCAGTCAACCCGGGGCAGGGGCTGAAGAGACCCAGTACTTC.